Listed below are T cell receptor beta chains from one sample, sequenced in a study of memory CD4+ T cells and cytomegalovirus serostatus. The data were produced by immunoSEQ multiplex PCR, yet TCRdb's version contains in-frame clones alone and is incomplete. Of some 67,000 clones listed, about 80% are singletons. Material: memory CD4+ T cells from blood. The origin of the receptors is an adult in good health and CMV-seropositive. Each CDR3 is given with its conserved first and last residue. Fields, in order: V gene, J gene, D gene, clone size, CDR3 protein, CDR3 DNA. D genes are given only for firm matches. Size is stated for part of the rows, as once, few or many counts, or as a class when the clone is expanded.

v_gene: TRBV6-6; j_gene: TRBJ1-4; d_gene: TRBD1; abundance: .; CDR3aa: CASREGQGDEKLFF; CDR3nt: TGTGCCAGCAGAGAGGGACAGGGGGATGAAAAACTGTTTTTT
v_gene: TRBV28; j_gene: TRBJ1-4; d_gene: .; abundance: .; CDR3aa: CASSLYTAGGTNEKLFF; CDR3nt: TGTGCCAGCAGTTTATATACAGCTGGGGGTACGAATGAAAAACTGTTTTTT
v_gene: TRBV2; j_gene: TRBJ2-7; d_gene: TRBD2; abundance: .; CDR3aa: CASSSTSGSSYEQYF; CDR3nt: TGTGCCAGCAGTTCCACTAGCGGGAGTAGCTACGAGCAGTACTTC
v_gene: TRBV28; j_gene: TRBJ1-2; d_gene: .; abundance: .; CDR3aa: CASSPPARSYGYTF; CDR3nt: TGTGCCAGCAGCCCCCCGGCACGTAGTTATGGCTACACCTTC
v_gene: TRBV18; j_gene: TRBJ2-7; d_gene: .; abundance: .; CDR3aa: CASSGSAAQEQYF; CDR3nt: TGTGCCAGCTCGGGCTCGGCTGCCCAGGAGCAGTACTTC
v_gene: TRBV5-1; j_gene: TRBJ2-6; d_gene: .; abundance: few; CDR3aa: CASSLGTAGANVLTF; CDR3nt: TGCGCCAGCAGCTTAGGTACCGCCGGGGCCAACGTCCTGACTTTC
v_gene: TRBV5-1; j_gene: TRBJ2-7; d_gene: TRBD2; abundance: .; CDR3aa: CASSLTGTSESYEQYF; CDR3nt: TGCGCCAGCAGCCTGACCGGGACTAGCGAATCCTACGAGCAGTACTTC
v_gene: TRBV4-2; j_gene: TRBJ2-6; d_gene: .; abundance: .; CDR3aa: CASSQDGSVAGANVLTF; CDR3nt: TGTGCCAGCAGCCAAGATGGGAGCGTGGCTGGGGCCAACGTCCTGACTTTC
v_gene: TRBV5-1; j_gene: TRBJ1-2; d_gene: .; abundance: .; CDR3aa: CASSLAGGPYGYTF; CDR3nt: TGCGCCAGCAGCTTGGCCGGGGGCCCCTATGGCTACACCTTC
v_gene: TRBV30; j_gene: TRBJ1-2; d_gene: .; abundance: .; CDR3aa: CAWSGGRGYGYTF; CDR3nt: TGTGCCTGGAGTGGGGGCAGGGGATATGGCTACACCTTC
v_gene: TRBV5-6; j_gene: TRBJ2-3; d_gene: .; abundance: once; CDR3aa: CASSSTSGRTFSTDTQYF; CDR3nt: TGTGCCAGCAGCTCAACCTCCGGGCGAACCTTTAGCACAGATACGCAGTATTTT
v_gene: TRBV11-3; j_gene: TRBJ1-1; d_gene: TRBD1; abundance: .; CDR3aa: CASSPGGGQGNTEAFF; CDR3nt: TGTGCCAGCAGCCCCGGAGGGGGCCAGGGGAACACTGAAGCTTTCTTT
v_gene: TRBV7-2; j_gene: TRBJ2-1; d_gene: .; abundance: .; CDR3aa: CASSLWRGNDEQFF; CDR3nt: TGTGCCAGCAGCCTCTGGCGGGGAAATGATGAGCAGTTCTTC